This T cell receptor beta chain was obtained from a study of CD8 T cells in acute hepatitis C reinfection. Overall study results and limits: Alphabeta pairing of public clonotypes could not be determined from bulk TCRbeta data. One of thirteen outcome-independent public clonotypes used V04-02/J02-02.

Assay: immunoSEQ multiplex PCR; the TCRdb copy retains only in-frame clones and omits some. The data hold tens of thousands of clones, with approximately 85% observed a single time. Time point of the sample: naive CD8 control sorted from an acute-time-point sample. Acute primary HCV meant a new positive RNA or antibody result following a negative test within 24 weeks. On this clone: Its cognate antigen is unknown.

Sequencing was done on a sample of naive CD8+ T cells from PBMCs. The receptor was isolated from a woman between 18 and 29 years old who spontaneously cleared hepatitis C infection.

The CDR3 DNA reads TGTGCCAGCAGTTCAGGGGTTACAGATACGCAGTATTTT. Amino acid sequence: CASSSGVTDTQYF. The V call is TRBV27, the J call TRBJ2-3; perhaps TRBD1 as D (6 bases). CDR3 length: 13 amino acids. The V and J ends lost 4 bases and 3 bases respectively, with 8 bases between them. The germline CDR1 and CDR2 sequences are MNHEY and SMNVEV (reference sequence).